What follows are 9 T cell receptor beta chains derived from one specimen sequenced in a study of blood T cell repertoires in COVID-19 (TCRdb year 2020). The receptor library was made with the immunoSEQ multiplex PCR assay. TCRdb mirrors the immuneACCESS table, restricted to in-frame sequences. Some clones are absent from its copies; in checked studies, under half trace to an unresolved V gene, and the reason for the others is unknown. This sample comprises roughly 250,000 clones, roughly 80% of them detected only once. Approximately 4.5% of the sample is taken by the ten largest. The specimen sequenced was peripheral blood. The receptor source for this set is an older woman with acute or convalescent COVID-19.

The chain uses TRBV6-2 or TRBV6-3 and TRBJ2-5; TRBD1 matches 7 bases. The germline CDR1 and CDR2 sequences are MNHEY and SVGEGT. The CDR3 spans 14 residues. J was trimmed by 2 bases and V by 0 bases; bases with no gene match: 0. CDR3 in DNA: TGTGCCAGCAGTTACTCGGGACAGCAAGAGACCCAGTACTTC. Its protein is CASSYSGQQETQYF.

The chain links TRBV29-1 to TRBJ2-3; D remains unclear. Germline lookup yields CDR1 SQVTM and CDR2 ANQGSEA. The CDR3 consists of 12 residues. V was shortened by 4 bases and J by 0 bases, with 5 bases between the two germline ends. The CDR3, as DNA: TGCAGCGTTGGGCTTAGCACAGATACGCAGTATTTT. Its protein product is CSVGLSTDTQYF.

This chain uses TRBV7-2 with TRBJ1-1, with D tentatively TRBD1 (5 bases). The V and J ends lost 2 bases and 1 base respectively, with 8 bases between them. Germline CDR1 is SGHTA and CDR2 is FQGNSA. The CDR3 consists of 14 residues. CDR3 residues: CASSLRGRNTEAFF. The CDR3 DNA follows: TGTGCCAGCAGCTTAAGGGGCAGGAACACTGAAGCTTTCTTT.

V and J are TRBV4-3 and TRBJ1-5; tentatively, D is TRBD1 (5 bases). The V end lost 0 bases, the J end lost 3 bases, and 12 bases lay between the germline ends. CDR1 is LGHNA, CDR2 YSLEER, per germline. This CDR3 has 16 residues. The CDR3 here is CASSQDYRQINQPQHF. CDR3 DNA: TGCGCCAGCAGCCAAGATTATCGACAGATCAATCAGCCCCAGCATTTT.

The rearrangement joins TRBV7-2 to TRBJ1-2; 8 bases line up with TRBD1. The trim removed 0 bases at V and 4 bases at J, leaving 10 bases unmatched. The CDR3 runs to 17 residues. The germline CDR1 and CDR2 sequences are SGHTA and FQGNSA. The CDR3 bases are TGTGCCAGCAGCTTAGCAAGTGTACAGGGGGTTATCTATGGCTACACCTTC. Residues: CASSLASVQGVIYGYTF.

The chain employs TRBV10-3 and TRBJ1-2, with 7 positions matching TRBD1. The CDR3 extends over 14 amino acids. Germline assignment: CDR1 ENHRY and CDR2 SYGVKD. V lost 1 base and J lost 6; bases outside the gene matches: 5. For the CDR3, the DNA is TGTGCCATCAGTGAGTACGACAGGGCGGATGGCTACACCTTC. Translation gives CAISEYDRADGYTF.

The CDR3 region is CASSLGGTGGNEQYF. The CDR3 region has the DNA TGTGCCAGCAGTTTAGGCGGGACAGGGGGCAACGAGCAGTACTTC. The rearrangement uses TRBV28 and TRBJ2-7; 12 bases fit TRBD1. Per germline, CDR1 MDHEN and CDR2 SYDVKM. J lost 5 bases, V lost 2 bases, and 4 bases had no gene match. This CDR3 contains 15 residues.

DNA of the CDR3: TGTGCCACCAGCAGAGATTTCGCCGGAGATGGCTACACCTTC. Translated, it gives CATSRDFAGDGYTF. This chain uses TRBV15 with TRBJ1-2; D gene ambiguous. This CDR3 contains 14 residues. The V and J ends lost 0 bases and 6 bases respectively, with 11 bases between them. Germline CDR1 reads LNHNV; CDR2 reads YYDKDF (reference sequence).

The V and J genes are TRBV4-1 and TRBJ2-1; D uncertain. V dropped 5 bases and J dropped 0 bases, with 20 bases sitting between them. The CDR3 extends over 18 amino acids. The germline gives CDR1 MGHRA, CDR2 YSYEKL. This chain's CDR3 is CASSLVEVTMVSYNEQFF. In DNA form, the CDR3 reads TGCGCCAGCAGCTTGGTCGAGGTCACAATGGTCTCCTACAATGAGCAGTTCTTC.